Following are 4 T cell receptor beta chains from one sample sequenced in a study of cytomegalovirus exposure and HLA in healthy donors (dated by TCRdb to the late 2010s). The library was produced with the immunoSEQ multiplex PCR assay. A mixture of 60 forward primers for TCR Vbeta segments and 13 reverse primers for TCR Jbeta segments was used in the multiplex PCR. The immuneACCESS repertoire file appears here via TCRdb, limited to in-frame rearrangements. These files lack a portion of the clones; in checked studies, under half of the deficit traces to unresolved V genes, and the cause of the others is not known. The sample profile shows 150,000 to 200,000 clones; roughly 80% of them were found once. Of the sample, approximately 10% falls within the top ten clones. Sequencing was carried out using PBMCs. The receptors were gathered from a man between 18 and 29 years old in good health and CMV-seropositive.

The gene calls are TRBV6-5 and TRBJ2-1; unclear D gene. This CDR3 spans 14 amino acids. Germline V lookup: CDR1 MNHEY, CDR2 SVGAGI. The V end lost 6 bases, the J end lost 0 bases, and 9 bases lay between the germline ends. The CDR3 is CASSRRVSYNEQFF. CDR3 sequence (DNA): TGTGCCAGCAGCAGACGGGTCTCCTACAATGAGCAGTTCTTC.

The rearrangement joins TRBV19 to TRBJ1-5; 11 bases are shared with TRBD1. This CDR3 contains 14 residues. After removal of 10 bases from V and 7 bases from J, the junction contained 9 bases not matched to a gene. The germline gives CDR1 LNHDA, CDR2 SQIVND (reference sequence). DNA for the CDR3: TGTGCCACCGGGGACAGGGGGTCGGGACAGCCCCAGCATTTT. It translates to CATGDRGSGQPQHF. Variable domain in full (rest from reference TRBV19 and TRBJ1-5): DGGITQSPKYLFRKEGQNVTLSCEQNLNHDAMYWYRQDPGQGLRLIYYSQIVNDFQKGDIAEGYSVSREKKESFPLTVTSAQKNPTAFYLCATGDRGSGQPQHFGDGTRLSIL.

The chain joins TRBV19 to TRBJ2-3; D not resolved. This CDR3 has 15 amino acids. The V gene lost 6 bases and the J gene lost 4 bases, with 17 bases spanning the gap. The germline V gene has CDR1 LNHDA and CDR2 SQIVND (reference sequence). CDR3 in DNA: TGTGCCAGTAGCCCCTCCGGTATTGAGTCAGATACGCAGTATTTT. The encoded protein is CASSPSGIESDTQYF.

This chain uses TRBV5-4 with TRBJ1-2; 7 bases match TRBD1. CDR3 size: 13 residues. J lost 6 bases, V lost 4 bases, and 6 bases had no gene match. CDR1 and CDR2 from the germline V gene are SGHNT and YYREEE (reference sequence). CDR3 sequence reads: CASSPGQEHGYTF. In DNA form, the CDR3 reads TGTGCCAGCAGCCCTGGACAGGAACATGGCTACACCTTC.